This T cell receptor (beta chain) was recorded in a study of blood T cell repertoires in COVID-19. As for the study in general: Samples taken during acute and convalescent COVID-19 were collected in the United States, Italy and Spain.

The CDR3 totals 14 residues. V lost 2 bases, J lost 3 bases, and 13 bases lay in between. Germline assignment: CDR1 GTSNPN and CDR2 SVGIG (reference sequence). Source study methods: Using reference gene primer amplification, nucleated cell counts were estimated. Assay: immunoSEQ multiplex PCR; the TCRdb copy retains only in-frame clones and omits some. V and J calls plus clone size are reproduced from that table; the DNA served to infer D and trimming. The table includes under 150,000 clones, about 82% detected once. The TCR sequence derives from a woman in her thirties or forties with active or convalescent COVID-19. Sequences were obtained from peripheral blood. The J gene is TRBJ1-2, the V gene TRBV30; D is uncertain. The DNA of the CDR3 is TGTGCCTGGAGTATCGGGCTGAGGGACTATGGCTACACCTTC. It encodes CAWSIGLRDYGYTF.